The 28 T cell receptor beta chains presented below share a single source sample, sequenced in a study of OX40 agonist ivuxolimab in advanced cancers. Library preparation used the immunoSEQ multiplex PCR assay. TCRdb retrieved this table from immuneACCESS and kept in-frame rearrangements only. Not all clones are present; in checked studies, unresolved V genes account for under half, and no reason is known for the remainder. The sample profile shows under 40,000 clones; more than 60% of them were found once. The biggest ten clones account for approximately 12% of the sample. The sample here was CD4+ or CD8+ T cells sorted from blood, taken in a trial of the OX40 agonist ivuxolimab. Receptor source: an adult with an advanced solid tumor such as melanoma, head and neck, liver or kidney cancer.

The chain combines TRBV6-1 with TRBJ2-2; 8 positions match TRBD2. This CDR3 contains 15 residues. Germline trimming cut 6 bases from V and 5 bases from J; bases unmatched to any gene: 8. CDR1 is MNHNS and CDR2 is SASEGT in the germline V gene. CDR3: CASSIVSGSTGELFF. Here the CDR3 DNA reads TGTGCCAGCAGCATAGTCAGCGGGAGTACCGGGGAGCTGTTTTTT.

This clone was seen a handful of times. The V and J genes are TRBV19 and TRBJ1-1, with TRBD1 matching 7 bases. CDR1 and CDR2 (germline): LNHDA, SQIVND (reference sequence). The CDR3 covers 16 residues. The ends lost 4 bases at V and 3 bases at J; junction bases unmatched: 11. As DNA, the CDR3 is TGTGCCAGTAGTAACCGGGACAGCGATCGGGACACTGAAGCTTTCTTT. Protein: CASSNRDSDRDTEAFF.

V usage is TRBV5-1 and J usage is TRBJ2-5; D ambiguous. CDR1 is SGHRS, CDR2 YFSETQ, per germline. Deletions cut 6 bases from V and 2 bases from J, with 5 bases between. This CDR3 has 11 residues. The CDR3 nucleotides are TGCGCCAGCATGATTCAAGAGACCCAGTACTTC. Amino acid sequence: CASMIQETQYF. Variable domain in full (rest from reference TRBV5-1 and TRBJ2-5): KAGVTQTPRYLIKTRGQQVTLSCSPISGHRSVSWYQQTPGQGLQFLFEYFSETQRNKGNFPGRFSGRQFSNSRSEMNVSTLELGDSALYLCASMIQETQYFGPGTRLLVL.

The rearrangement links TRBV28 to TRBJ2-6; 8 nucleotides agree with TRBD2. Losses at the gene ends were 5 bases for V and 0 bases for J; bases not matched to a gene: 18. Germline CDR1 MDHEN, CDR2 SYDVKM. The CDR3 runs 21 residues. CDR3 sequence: CASSLGLGSLKGASGANVLTF. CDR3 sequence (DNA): TGTGCCAGCAGTCTGGGACTAGGATCTCTGAAGGGAGCCTCTGGGGCCAACGTCCTGACTTTC. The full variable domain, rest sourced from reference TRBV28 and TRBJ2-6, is DVKVTQSSRYLVKRTGEKVFLECVQDMDHENMFWYRQDPGLGLRLIYFSYDVKMKEKGDIPEGYSVSREKKERFSLILESASTNQTSMYLCASSLGLGSLKGASGANVLTFGAGSRLTVL.

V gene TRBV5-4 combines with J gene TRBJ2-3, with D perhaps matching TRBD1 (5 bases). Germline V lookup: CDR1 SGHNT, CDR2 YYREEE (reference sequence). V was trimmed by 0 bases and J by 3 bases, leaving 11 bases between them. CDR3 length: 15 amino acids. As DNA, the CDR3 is TGTGCCAGCAGCTTGGAGGGGCAGGTAACAGATACGCAGTATTTT. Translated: CASSLEGQVTDTQYF.

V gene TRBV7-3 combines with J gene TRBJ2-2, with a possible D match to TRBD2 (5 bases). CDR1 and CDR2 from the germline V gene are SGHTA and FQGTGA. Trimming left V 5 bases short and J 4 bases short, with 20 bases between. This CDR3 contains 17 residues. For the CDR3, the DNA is TGTGCCAGCAGCGATGGGCCCCCGGGAAAGACCACCGGGGAGCTGTTTTTT. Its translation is CASSDGPPGKTTGELFF.

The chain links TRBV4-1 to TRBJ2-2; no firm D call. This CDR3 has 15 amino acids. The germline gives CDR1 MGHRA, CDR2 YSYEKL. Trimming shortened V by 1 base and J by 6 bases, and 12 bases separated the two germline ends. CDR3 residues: CASSQGIVSAGELFF. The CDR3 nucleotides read TGCGCCAGCAGCCAAGGAATAGTCTCTGCCGGGGAGCTGTTTTTT.

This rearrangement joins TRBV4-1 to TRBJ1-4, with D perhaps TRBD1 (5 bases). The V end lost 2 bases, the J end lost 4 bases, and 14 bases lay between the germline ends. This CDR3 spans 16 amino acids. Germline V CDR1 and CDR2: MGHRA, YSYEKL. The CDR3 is CASSQTGPPVNEKLFF. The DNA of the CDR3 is TGCGCCAGCAGCCAAACAGGCCCGCCTGTTAATGAAAAACTGTTTTTT.

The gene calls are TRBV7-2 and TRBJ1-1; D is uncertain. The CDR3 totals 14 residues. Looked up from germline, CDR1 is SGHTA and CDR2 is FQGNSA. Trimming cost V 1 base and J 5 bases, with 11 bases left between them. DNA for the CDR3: TGTGCCAGCAGCTTAGGTCCGGGGAGGACTGAAGCTTTCTTT. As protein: CASSLGPGRTEAFF. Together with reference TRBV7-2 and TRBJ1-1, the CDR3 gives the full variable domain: GAGVSQSPSNKVTEKGKDVELRCDPISGHTALYWYRQSLGQGLEFLIYFQGNSAPDKSGLPSDRFSAERTGGSVSTLTIQRTQQEDSAVYLCASSLGPGRTEAFFGQGTRLTVV.

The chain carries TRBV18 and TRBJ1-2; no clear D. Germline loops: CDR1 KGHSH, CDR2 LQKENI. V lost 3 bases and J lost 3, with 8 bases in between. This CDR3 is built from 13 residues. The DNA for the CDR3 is TGTGCCAGCTCACCGTCAACGGACTATGGCTACACCTTC. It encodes CASSPSTDYGYTF.

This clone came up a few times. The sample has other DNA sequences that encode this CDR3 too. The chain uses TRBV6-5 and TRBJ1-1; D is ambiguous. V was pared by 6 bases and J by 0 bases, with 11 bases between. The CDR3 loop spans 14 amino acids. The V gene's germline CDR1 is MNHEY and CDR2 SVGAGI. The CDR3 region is CASRKRSMNTEAFF. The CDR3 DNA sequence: TGTGCCAGCAGAAAAAGATCTATGAACACTGAAGCTTTCTTT.

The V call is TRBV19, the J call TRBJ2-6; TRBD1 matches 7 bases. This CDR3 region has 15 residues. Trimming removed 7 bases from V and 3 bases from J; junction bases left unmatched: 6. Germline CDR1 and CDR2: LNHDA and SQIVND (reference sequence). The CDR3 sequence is CASNPTGFGANVLTF. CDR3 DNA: TGTGCCAGTAACCCGACAGGGTTTGGGGCCAACGTCCTGACTTTC.

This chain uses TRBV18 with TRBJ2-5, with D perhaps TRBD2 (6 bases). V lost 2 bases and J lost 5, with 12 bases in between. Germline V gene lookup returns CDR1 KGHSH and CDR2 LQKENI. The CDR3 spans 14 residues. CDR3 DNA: TGTGCCAGCTCACCAAACCCGGGGAGGGAGACCCAGTACTTC. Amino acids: CASSPNPGRETQYF.

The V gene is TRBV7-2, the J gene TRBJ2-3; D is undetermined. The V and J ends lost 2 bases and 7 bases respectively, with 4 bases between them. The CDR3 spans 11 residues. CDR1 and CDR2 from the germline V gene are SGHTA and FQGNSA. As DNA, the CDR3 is TGTGCCAGCAGCTTAATTAATACGCAGTATTTT. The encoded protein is CASSLINTQYF.

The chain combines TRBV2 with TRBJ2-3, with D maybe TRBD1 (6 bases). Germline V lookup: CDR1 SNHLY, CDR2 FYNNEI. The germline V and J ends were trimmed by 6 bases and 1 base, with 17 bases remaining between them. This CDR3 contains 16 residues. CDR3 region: CASSANRDVGTDTQYF. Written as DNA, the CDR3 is TGTGCCAGCAGCGCCAACAGGGACGTGGGCACAGATACGCAGTATTTT.

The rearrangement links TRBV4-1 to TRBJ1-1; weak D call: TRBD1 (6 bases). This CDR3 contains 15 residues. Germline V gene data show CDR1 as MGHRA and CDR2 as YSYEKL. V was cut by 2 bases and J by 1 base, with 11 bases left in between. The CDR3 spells CASSQRTVGNTEAFF. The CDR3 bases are TGCGCCAGCAGCCAACGGACAGTTGGGAACACTGAAGCTTTCTTT.

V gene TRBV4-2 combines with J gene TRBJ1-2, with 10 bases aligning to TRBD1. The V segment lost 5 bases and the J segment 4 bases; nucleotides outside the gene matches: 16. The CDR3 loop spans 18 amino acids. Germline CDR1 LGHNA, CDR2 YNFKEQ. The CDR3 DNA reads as TGTGCCAGCAGCTTCGGCCGGGACAGGGGCGCCATCAGCTATGGCTACACCTTC. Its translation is CASSFGRDRGAISYGYTF.

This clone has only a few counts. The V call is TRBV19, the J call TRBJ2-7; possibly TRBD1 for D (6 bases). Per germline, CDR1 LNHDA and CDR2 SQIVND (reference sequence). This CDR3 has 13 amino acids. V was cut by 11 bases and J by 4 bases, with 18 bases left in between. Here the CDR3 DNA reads TGTGCCTCTGCGGACAGAGAGTATTACGAGCAGTACTTC. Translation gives CASADREYYEQYF.

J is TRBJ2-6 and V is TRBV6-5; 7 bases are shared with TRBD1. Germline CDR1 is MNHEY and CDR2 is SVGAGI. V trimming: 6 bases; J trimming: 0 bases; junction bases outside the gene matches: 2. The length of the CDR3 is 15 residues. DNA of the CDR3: TGTGCCAGCAGCCGGGACAGCTCTGGGGCCAACGTCCTGACTTTC. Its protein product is CASSRDSSGANVLTF.

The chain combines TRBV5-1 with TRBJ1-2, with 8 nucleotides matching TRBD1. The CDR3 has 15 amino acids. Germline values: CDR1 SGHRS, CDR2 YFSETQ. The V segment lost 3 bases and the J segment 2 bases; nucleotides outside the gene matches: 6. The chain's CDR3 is CASSSGQGGNYGYTF. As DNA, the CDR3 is TGCGCCAGCAGCTCCGGACAGGGAGGGAACTATGGCTACACCTTC.

DNA for the CDR3: TGTGCCATCAGTGAGTCGGGACGAAGCTCTGGAAACACCATATATTTT. Translated, it gives CAISESGRSSGNTIYF. This sequence joins TRBV10-3 and TRBJ1-3; D perhaps matches TRBD1 (5 bases). CDR3 length: 16 amino acids. Trimming took off 0 bases at V and 0 bases at J, with 9 bases between the two ends. Germline V CDR1 and CDR2: ENHRY, SYGVKD.

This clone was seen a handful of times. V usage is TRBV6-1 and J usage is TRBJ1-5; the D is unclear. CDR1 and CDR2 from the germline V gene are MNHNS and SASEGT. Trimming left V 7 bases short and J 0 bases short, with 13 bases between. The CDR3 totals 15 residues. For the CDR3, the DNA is TGTGCCAGCAAGATGGACCTTTATAGCAATCAGCCCCAGCATTTT. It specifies CASKMDLYSNQPQHF.

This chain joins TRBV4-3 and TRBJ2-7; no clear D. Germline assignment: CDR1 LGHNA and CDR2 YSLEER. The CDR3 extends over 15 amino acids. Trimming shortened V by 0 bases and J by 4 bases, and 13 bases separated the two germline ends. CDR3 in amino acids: CASSQDFPGLYEQYF. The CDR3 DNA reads TGCGCCAGCAGCCAAGATTTCCCCGGGTTGTACGAGCAGTACTTC.

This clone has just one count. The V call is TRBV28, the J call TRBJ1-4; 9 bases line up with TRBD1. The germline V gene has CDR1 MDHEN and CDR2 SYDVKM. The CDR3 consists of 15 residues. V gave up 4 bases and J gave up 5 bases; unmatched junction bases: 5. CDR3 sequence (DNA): TGTGCCAGCAGTTCACCGACAGGGGGAAATGAAAAACTGTTTTTT. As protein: CASSSPTGGNEKLFF. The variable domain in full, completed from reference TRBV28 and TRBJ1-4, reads DVKVTQSSRYLVKRTGEKVFLECVQDMDHENMFWYRQDPGLGLRLIYFSYDVKMKEKGDIPEGYSVSREKKERFSLILESASTNQTSMYLCASSSPTGGNEKLFFGSGTQLSVL.

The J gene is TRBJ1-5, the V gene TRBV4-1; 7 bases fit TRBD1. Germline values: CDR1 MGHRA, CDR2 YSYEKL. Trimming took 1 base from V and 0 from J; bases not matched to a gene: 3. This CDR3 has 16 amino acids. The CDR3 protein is CASSQGTGYSNQPQHF. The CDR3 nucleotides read TGCGCCAGCAGCCAAGGGACAGGATATAGCAATCAGCCCCAGCATTTT.

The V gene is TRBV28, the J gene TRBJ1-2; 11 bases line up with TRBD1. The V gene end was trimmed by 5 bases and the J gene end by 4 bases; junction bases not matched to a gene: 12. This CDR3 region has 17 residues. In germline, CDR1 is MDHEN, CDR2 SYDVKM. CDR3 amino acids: CASSLSPQGTGGYGYTF. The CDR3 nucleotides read TGTGCCAGCAGTCTTTCCCCTCAGGGGACAGGGGGCTATGGCTACACCTTC.

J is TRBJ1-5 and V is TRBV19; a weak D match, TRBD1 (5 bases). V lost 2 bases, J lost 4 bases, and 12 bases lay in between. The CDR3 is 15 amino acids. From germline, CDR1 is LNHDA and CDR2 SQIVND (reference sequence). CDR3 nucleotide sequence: TGTGCCAGTAGTATATGGGGGGGGGATAATCAGCCCCAGCATTTT. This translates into CASSIWGGDNQPQHF.

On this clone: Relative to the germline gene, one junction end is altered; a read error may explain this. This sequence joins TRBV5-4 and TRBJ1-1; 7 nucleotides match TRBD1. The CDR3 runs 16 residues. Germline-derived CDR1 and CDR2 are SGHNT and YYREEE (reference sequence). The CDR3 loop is CASSLAVDRVGTEAFF. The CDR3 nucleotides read TGTGCCAGCAGTTTGGCCGTCGACAGGGTTGGAACTGAAGCTTTCTTT.